This TCR beta chain was obtained from a study of shared clonotypes between healthy human individuals. The germline V gene has CDR1 MNHEY and CDR2 SMNVEV (reference sequence). The CDR3 runs 14 residues. V lost 6 bases to trimming and J lost 5 bases; unmatched junction nucleotides: 7. Selected positively for CCR7 and CD45RO-negative, naive CD8 cells excluded terminally differentiated effector memory CD45RA+ cells. The table came from immunoSEQ multiplex PCR; TCRdb's copy has only in-frame clones and leaves some out. The data contain some 2 million clones, less than 95% of them singletons. This receptor was taken from a man aged 18-30 years in good health. The V call is TRBV27, the J call TRBJ1-5, with 7 bases aligning to TRBD1. Sequenced input: naive CD8+ T cells sorted from blood. In DNA form, the CDR3 reads TGTGCCAGCAGCTTCGACAGGGATGATCAGCCCCAGCATTTT. Amino acid sequence: CASSFDRDDQPQHF.